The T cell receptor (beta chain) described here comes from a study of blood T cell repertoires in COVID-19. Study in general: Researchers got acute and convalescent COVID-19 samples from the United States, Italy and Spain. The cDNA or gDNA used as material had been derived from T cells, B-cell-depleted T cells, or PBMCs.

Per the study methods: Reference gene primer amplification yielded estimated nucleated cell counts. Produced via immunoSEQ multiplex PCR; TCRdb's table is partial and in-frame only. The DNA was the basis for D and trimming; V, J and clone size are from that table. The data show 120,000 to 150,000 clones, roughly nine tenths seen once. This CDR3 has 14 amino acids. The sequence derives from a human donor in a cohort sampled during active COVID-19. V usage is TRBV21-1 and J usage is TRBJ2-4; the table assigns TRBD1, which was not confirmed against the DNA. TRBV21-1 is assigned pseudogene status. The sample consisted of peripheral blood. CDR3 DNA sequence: TGTGCCAGCAGCAAACGCAGGGCCAAAAACATTCAGTACTTC. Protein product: CASSKRRAKNIQYF.